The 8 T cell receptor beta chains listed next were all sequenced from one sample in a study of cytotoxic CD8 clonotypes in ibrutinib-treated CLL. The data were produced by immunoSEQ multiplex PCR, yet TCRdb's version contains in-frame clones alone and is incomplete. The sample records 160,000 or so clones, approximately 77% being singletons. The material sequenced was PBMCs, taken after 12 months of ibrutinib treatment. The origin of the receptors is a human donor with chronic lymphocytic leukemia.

Here the CDR3 DNA reads TGTGCCAGCAGTTTGTACAGGGACGAGCAGTACTTC. Translating gives CASSLYRDEQYF. This chain connects TRBV28 to TRBJ2-7; tentative D call: TRBD1 (6 bases). The CDR3 is 12 residues long. Germline CDR1 reads MDHEN; CDR2 reads SYDVKM. Trimming stripped 3 bases from V and 5 bases from J, with 8 bases between.

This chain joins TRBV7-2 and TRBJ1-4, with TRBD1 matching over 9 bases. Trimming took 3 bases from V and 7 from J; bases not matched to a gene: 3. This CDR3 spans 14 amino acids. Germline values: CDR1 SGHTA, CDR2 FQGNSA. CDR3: CASSLTGGSEKLFF. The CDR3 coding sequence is TGTGCCAGCAGCTTGACAGGGGGAAGTGAAAAACTGTTTTTT.

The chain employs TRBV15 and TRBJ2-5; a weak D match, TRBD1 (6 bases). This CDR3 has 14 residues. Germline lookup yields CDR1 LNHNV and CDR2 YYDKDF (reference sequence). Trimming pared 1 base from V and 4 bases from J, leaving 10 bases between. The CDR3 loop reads CATSRGQQGETQYF. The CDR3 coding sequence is TGTGCCACCAGCAGAGGCCAACAGGGAGAGACCCAGTACTTC.

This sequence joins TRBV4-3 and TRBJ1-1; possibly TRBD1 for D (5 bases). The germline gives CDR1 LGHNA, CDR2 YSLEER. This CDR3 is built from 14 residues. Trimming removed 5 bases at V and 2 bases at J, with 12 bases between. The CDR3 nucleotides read TGCGCCAGCAGCATCGCGGGGGAAAACACTGAAGCTTTCTTT. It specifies CASSIAGENTEAFF.

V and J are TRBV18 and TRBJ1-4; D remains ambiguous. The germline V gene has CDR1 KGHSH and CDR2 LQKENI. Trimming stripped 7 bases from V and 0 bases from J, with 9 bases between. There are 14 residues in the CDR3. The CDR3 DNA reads TGTGCCAGCTGCCCGCGTGCAACTAATGAAAAACTGTTTTTT. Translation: CASCPRATNEKLFF.

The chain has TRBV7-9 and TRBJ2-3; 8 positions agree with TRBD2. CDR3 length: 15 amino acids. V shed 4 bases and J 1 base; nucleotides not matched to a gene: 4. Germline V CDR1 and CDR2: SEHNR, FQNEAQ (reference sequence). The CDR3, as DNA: TGTGCCAGCAGCTCCGGGGGGGCCGGCACAGATACGCAGTATTTT. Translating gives CASSSGGAGTDTQYF.

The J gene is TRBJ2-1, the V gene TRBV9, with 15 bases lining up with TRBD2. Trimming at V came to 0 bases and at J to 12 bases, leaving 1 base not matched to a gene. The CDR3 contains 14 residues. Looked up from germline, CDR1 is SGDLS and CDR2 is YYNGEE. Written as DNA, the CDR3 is TGTGCCAGCAGCGTAGGGACTAGCGGGAGGGCGCAGTTCTTC. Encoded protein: CASSVGTSGRAQFF.

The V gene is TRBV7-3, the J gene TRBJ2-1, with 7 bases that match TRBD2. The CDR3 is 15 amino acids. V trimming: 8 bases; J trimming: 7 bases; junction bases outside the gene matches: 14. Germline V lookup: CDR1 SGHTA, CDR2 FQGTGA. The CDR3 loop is CASVSGAGVANEQFF. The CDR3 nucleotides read TGTGCCAGCGTCTCGGGCGCGGGAGTAGCGAATGAGCAGTTCTTC. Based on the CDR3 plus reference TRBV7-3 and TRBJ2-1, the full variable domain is GAGVSQTPSNKVTEKGKYVELRCDPISGHTALYWYRQSLGQGPEFLIYFQGTGAADDSGLPNDRFFAVRPEGSVSTLKIQRTERGDSAVYLCASVSGAGVANEQFFGPGTRLTVL.